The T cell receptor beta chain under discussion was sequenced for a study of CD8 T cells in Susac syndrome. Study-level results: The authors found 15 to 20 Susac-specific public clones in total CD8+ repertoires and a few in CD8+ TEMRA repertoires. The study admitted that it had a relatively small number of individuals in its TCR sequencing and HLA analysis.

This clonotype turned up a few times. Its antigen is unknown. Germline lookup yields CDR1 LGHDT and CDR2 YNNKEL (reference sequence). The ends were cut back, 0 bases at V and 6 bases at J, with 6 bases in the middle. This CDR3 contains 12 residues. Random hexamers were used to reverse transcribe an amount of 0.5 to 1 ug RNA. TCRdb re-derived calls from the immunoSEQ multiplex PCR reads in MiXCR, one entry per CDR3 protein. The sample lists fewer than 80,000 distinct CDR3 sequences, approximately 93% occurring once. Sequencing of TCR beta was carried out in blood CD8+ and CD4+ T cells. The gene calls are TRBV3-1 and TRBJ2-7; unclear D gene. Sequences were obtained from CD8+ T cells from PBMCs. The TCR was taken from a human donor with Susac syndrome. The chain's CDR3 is CASSQDRREQYF. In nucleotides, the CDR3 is TGTGCCAGCAGCCAAGATAGACGCGAGCAGTACTTC.